This note documents a single T cell receptor beta chain sequence. This clonotype appeared many times. What this receptor recognizes is not known. The input lacks base qualities; no much larger clone sits a single base away. The sample comes from a study of early T cells in non-severe SARS-CoV-2 infection (dated by TCRdb to the early 2020s). Describing the broader study: Because TCR sequencing relied on bulk RNA taken from unsorted whole blood, pairing of alpha and beta chains was not possible. Broad study findings and their caveats: Matching against VDJdb was skewed toward anti-spike CD8 responses, likely underestimated virus-specific expansions, and missed private and CD4 specificities.

A case-control design nested within a healthcare worker cohort in London, UK, was used, with weekly nasopharyngeal swab PCR tests and blood sampling performed. Between 23 and 31 March 2020, the week of the UK lockdown, healthcare workers were enrolled and then followed up weekly for as long as 16 weeks. The library was made by 5' RACE. For sequencing, a NextSeq 500 was employed. The TCR library protocol attached unique molecular identifiers to individual cDNA molecules to correct for sequencing error and PCR bias. Sequencing covered both TCR alpha and beta chains, and within each sample the abundances of alpha and beta sequences were tightly co-correlated. Per the authors' processing: Decombinator V4 was used to perform V gene, J gene and CDR3 annotation of TCR sequences. TCRs were defined as expanded if a significant change between any two time points was detected under a Poisson model with p below 0.0001. TCR abundances were normalised to the total number of TCRs sequenced per sample and were expressed as counts per million. TRAV1-2 paired with TRAJ12, TRAJ20 or TRAJ33 defined MAIT TCRs, while TRAV10 paired with TRAJ18 defined iNKT TCRs. VDJdb, accessed 1 November 2021, was searched for CMV, EBV and SARS-CoV-2 annotated TCRs, excluding TCRs annotated for multiple antigens. TCRdb cleaned the public reads at Q25 with fastp, built clones with MiXCR and kept in-frame beta chains. Every CDR3 protein is listed once, alongside the most common genes and DNA of its rows. TCRdb, not the original authors, processed these V and J calls. This sample lists 30,000 to 40,000 distinct CDR3 sequences; around 6% were detected once. Roughly 4.4% of the sample rests with the top ten.

CDR3 length: 17 amino acids, cysteine to phenylalanine. Only CDR3 DNA remains: 51 bases, in frame from the first base. Trimming accounts for 2 bases at V and 0 bases at J, while the number of junction bases matched to no gene is 4. Reading the germline V gene gives CDR1 SNHLY and CDR2 FYNNEI. The rearrangement joined TRBV2 to TRBJ2-1; 10 of the junction bases match TRBD2. This sequence originates from an adult who was a healthcare worker with PCR-confirmed SARS-CoV-2 infection or an uninfected control (not recorded which). The starting material was whole blood, obtained at baseline. CDR3 reads: CASSEPASGSSYNEQFF. The DNA sequence reads TGTGCCAGCAGTGAACCTGCTAGCGGGAGCTCCTACAATGAGCAGTTCTTC.